Below are 30 T cell receptor beta chains sequenced from a single sample in a study of blood T cell repertoires in COVID-19. The assay was immunoSEQ multiplex PCR, and TCRdb's table has in-frame clones only and misses some. Of just over 650,000 clones in the sample, over 80% are singletons; the top ten hold roughly 0.25%. The sequenced sample consisted of peripheral blood. The receptors were sampled from a woman aged 18-35 years with acute or convalescent COVID-19.

V gene TRBV7-9 combines with J gene TRBJ2-7; D is possibly TRBD2 (5 bases). The CDR3 consists of 14 residues. CDR1 is SEHNR, CDR2 FQNEAQ, per germline (reference sequence). V lost 5 bases and J 3 bases, leaving 14 bases between the germline ends. CDR3 DNA: TGTGCCAGCAGCACGGGGTTAAAGGTCTACGAGCAGTACTTC. Its protein product is CASSTGLKVYEQYF.

The chain uses TRBV6-2 or TRBV6-3 and TRBJ1-1; a possible D gene is TRBD1 (5 bases). This CDR3 contains 16 residues. The germline gives CDR1 MNHEY, CDR2 SVGEGT. V lost 4 bases and J 4 bases, leaving 19 bases between the germline ends. This CDR3 is CASSLGLFKRSTEAFF. CDR3 bases: TGTGCCAGCAGTTTGGGGCTTTTCAAACGCTCCACTGAAGCTTTCTTT.

The V call is TRBV27, the J call TRBJ2-7; D is uncertain. This CDR3 is 12 amino acids long. Trimming removed 6 bases from V and 4 bases from J, with 10 bases in between. The V gene's germline CDR1 is MNHEY and CDR2 SMNVEV (reference sequence). This chain's CDR3 is CASSPNQYEQYF. DNA for the CDR3: TGTGCCAGCAGCCCGAATCAGTACGAGCAGTACTTC.

V and J are TRBV4-1 and TRBJ2-2; maybe TRBD2 (6 bases). Trimming took 6 bases from V and 6 from J, leaving 26 bases between them. Germline V gene data show CDR1 as MGHRA and CDR2 as YSYEKL. This CDR3 is 18 amino acids long. The CDR3 coding sequence is TGCGCCAGCAGAAGCGTCAAGGAGGGACTTCTGGGCCCCGGGGAGCTGTTTTTT. This encodes CASRSVKEGLLGPGELFF.

V and J are TRBV24-1 and TRBJ1-5; TRBD1 agrees at 10 bases. Germline V CDR1 and CDR2: KGHDR, SFDVKD. This CDR3 region has 20 residues. With V trimmed by 4 bases and J by 0 bases, 14 bases remained unmatched. CDR3 sequence (DNA): TGTGCCACCAGTGACCTGAACCGGGACAGGGGTGACTATAGCAATCAGCCCCAGCATTTT. Translating gives CATSDLNRDRGDYSNQPQHF.

The chain is built from TRBV30 and TRBJ1-6, with unresolved D. CDR1 GTSNPN and CDR2 SVGIG come from the germline V gene (reference sequence). The CDR3 totals 15 residues. Trimming shortened V by 3 bases and J by 10 bases, and 19 bases separated the two germline ends. The CDR3 DNA reads as TGTGCCTGGAGCGCCGACTCCGGACTCTTGTCACCCCTCCACTTT. Encoded protein: CAWSADSGLLSPLHF. The full variable domain, with the rest looked up from reference TRBV30 and TRBJ1-6, is SQTIHQWPATLVQPVGSPLSLECTVEGTSNPNLYWYRQAAGRGLQLLFYSVGIGQISSEVPQNLSASRPQDRQFILSSKKLLLSDSGFYLCAWSADSGLLSPLHFGNGTRLTVT.

The gene calls are TRBV9 and TRBJ1-1, with D hard to call. Between the trimmed V and J ends, which lost 4 bases and 5 bases, there was a span of 15 bases. There are 14 residues in the CDR3. In germline, CDR1 is SGDLS, CDR2 YYNGEE. The CDR3 coding sequence is TGTGCCAGCAGCTACTTAGGAGGGAGGACTGAAGCTTTCTTT. Amino acids: CASSYLGGRTEAFF.

This clone occurred once. The chain couples TRBV7-8 to TRBJ2-7; 8 nucleotides match TRBD1. The CDR3 has 15 residues. CDR1 and CDR2 from the germline V gene are SGHVS and FQNEAQ. V lost 4 bases and J lost 0; bases outside the gene matches: 5. This CDR3 reads CASSYGTGASYEQYF. The CDR3, as DNA: TGTGCCAGCAGCTATGGGACAGGCGCCTCCTACGAGCAGTACTTC.

This clone was observed once. The chain couples TRBV15 to TRBJ2-7, with D possibly TRBD1 on 5 matching bases. Germline V gene lookup returns CDR1 LNHNV and CDR2 YYDKDF (reference sequence). The CDR3 is made up of 15 amino acids. The ends were cut back, 4 bases at V and 3 bases at J, with 16 bases in the middle. CDR3 in amino acids: CATSTDQGSNYEQYF. CDR3 nucleotide sequence: TGTGCCACCAGCACAGATCAGGGATCCAACTACGAGCAGTACTTC.

This clone was counted once. The chain joins TRBV27 to TRBJ2-7; TRBD1 aligns across 10 bases. The CDR3 extends over 13 amino acids. V trimming: 6 bases; J trimming: 6 bases; junction bases outside the gene matches: 5. Per germline, CDR1 MNHEY and CDR2 SMNVEV (reference sequence). The CDR3 DNA follows: TGTGCCAGCAGCCACGACAGGGGGCTCGAGCAGTACTTC. Encoded protein: CASSHDRGLEQYF.

The chain carries TRBV5-5 and TRBJ1-1; 8 nucleotides agree with TRBD1. The CDR3 is 12 amino acids. Germline CDR1 is SGHKS and CDR2 is YYEKEE (reference sequence). J lost 5 bases, V lost 6 bases, and 3 bases had no gene match. The CDR3 loop is CASNRGSTEAFF. CDR3 DNA sequence: TGTGCCAGCAACAGGGGGAGTACTGAAGCTTTCTTT.

V and J are TRBV21-1 and TRBJ1-3; the D segment call TRBD1 is taken from the table without a DNA check. TRBV21-1 is a documented pseudogene. This CDR3 is built from 12 residues. The DNA for the CDR3 is TGTGCCAGCAGCAAATGGGGCCACACCATATATTTT. The encoded protein is CASSKWGHTIYF.

The chain couples TRBV6-5 to TRBJ1-6; 8 bases are shared with TRBD1. The CDR3 is 13 amino acids. From germline, CDR1 is MNHEY and CDR2 SVGAGI. The junction had 7 bases not matched to a gene; V was cut back by 8 bases and J by 10 bases. The CDR3, as DNA: TGTGCCAGCGGAACAGGGGGGAGATCACCCCTCCACTTT. Protein product: CASGTGGRSPLHF.

A note on this clone: Other DNA sequences of this sample code for an identical CDR3. The V and J genes are TRBV12-3 or TRBV12-4 and TRBJ1-2; D gene unclear. The CDR3 length is 13 residues. V shed 1 base and J shed 4 bases, with 7 bases lying between them. CDR3 sequence: CASSLESGYGYTF. The CDR3 DNA follows: TGTGCCAGCAGTTTAGAGTCAGGCTATGGCTACACCTTC.

CDR3 region: CASSLRWGGYGYTF. CDR3 nucleotides: TGTGCCAGCAGCCTCCGCTGGGGCGGCTATGGCTACACCTTC. The genes are TRBV9 and TRBJ1-2; maybe TRBD1 (5 bases). Germline V gene sequence: CDR1 SGDLS, CDR2 YYNGEE. V dropped 4 bases and J dropped 4 bases, with 14 bases sitting between them. This CDR3 comprises 14 residues.

This sequence joins TRBV5-1 and TRBJ2-5; D possibly corresponds to TRBD1 (6 bases). V lost 0 bases to trimming and J lost 5 bases, with 20 bases between them. CDR3 length equals 17 residues. Germline V gene sequence: CDR1 SGHRS, CDR2 YFSETQ. CDR3: CASSLGQAPWARETQYF. Here the CDR3 DNA reads TGCGCCAGCAGCTTGGGACAGGCCCCCTGGGCGCGGGAGACCCAGTACTTC.

This sequence joins TRBV2 and TRBJ1-1; 9 bases are shared with TRBD1. This CDR3 comprises 14 residues. V lost 8 bases, J lost 5 bases, and 9 bases stayed unmatched. Per germline, CDR1 SNHLY and CDR2 FYNNEI. In DNA form, the CDR3 reads TGTGCCAGCTGGGAACAGGGGGCGAGGACTGAAGCTTTCTTT. Its protein product is CASWEQGARTEAFF.

In its sample, this clone was seen once. The rearrangement links TRBV4-2 to TRBJ1-1; possible D gene TRBD1, 5 bases. V dropped 6 bases and J dropped 5 bases, with 19 bases sitting between them. There are 15 residues in the CDR3. Per germline, CDR1 LGHNA and CDR2 YNFKEQ. The CDR3 reads CASSPSGRGGTEAFF. CDR3 nucleotide sequence: TGTGCCAGCAGTCCCTCCGGACGTGGGGGGACTGAAGCTTTCTTT.

The J gene is TRBJ2-1, the V gene TRBV20-1; TRBD2 matches 10 bases. This CDR3 region has 15 residues. Germline lookup yields CDR1 DFQATT and CDR2 SNEGSKA (reference sequence). After removal of 3 bases from V and 2 bases from J, the junction contained 4 bases not matched to a gene. The CDR3 region has the DNA TGCAGTGCTAGTGACCTAGCGGGGGCCTACAATGAGCAGTTCTTC. Translating gives CSASDLAGAYNEQFF.

V usage is TRBV4-3 and J usage is TRBJ2-7; 13 bases fit TRBD2. Germline V CDR1 and CDR2: LGHNA, YSLEER. CDR3 length equals 16 residues. Trimming at V came to 1 base and at J to 2 bases, leaving 2 bases not matched to a gene. CDR3 protein: CASSQGTSGGPYEQYF. The CDR3 nucleotides are TGCGCCAGCAGCCAAGGGACTAGCGGGGGTCCCTACGAGCAGTACTTC.

The gene calls are TRBV6-5 and TRBJ1-5; D is perhaps TRBD1 (5 bases). The germline V gene has CDR1 MNHEY and CDR2 SVGAGI. The CDR3 spans 14 residues. Trimming removed 4 bases from V and 0 bases from J, with 7 bases in between. The CDR3, as DNA: TGTGCCAGCAGTTTAGGGGTTAGCAATCAGCCCCAGCATTTT. It is translated as CASSLGVSNQPQHF.

V usage is TRBV7-6 and J usage is TRBJ2-1, with 11 bases lining up with TRBD1. V trimming: 5 bases; J trimming: 8 bases; junction bases outside the gene matches: 8. The CDR3 consists of 15 residues. Germline V gene lookup returns CDR1 SGHVS and CDR2 FNYEAQ. CDR3 region: CASSPRTGGEDEQFF. CDR3 sequence (DNA): TGTGCCAGCAGCCCCCGGACAGGGGGCGAGGATGAGCAGTTCTTC.

The genes are TRBV28 and TRBJ2-3, with 7 nucleotides matching TRBD2. The junction had 9 bases not matched to a gene; V was cut back by 3 bases and J by 6 bases. The CDR3 has 15 residues. The germline gives CDR1 MDHEN, CDR2 SYDVKM. CDR3 sequence: CASSLTSSGRDTQYF. The CDR3 nucleotides are TGTGCCAGCAGTTTGACTAGCTCGGGACGGGATACGCAGTATTTT.

This chain links TRBV3-1 (or the pseudogene TRBV3-2) with TRBJ2-5; 8 nucleotides line up with TRBD1. The V gene's germline CDR1 is LGHDT and CDR2 YNNKEL (reference sequence). The CDR3 spans 15 residues. Germline trimming cut 4 bases from V and 3 bases from J; bases unmatched to any gene: 7. CDR3 protein: CASSRLGQGKETQYF. In nucleotides, the CDR3 is TGTGCCAGCAGCCGATTAGGACAGGGTAAAGAGACCCAGTACTTC.

The V gene is TRBV7-2, the J gene TRBJ2-5; D is unclear. Trimming took off 2 bases at V and 0 bases at J, with 4 bases between the two ends. Germline values: CDR1 SGHTA, CDR2 FQGNSA. The CDR3 totals 13 residues. This chain's CDR3 is CASSLSYQETQYF. Written as DNA, the CDR3 is TGTGCCAGCAGCTTATCGTACCAAGAGACCCAGTACTTC.

This clone has a single count. The chain links TRBV29-1 to TRBJ1-2; D is uncertain. The V end lost 1 base, the J end lost 6 bases, and 12 bases lay between the germline ends. The CDR3 has 13 residues. The germline V gene encodes CDR1 SQVTM and CDR2 ANQGSEA. The CDR3 loop reads CSVEGTRDDGYTF. CDR3 in DNA: TGCAGCGTTGAAGGTACGAGGGATGATGGCTACACCTTC. Full variable domain (missing parts from reference TRBV29-1 and TRBJ1-2): SAVISQKPSRDICQRGTSLTIQCQVDSQVTMMFWYRQQPGQSLTLIATANQGSEATYESGFVIDKFPISRPNLTFSTLTVSNMSPEDSSIYLCSVEGTRDDGYTFGSGTRLTVV.

The gene calls are TRBV6-5 and TRBJ1-1; D remains ambiguous. The CDR3 is 13 amino acids. Germline CDR1 reads MNHEY; CDR2 reads SVGAGI. Between the trimmed V and J ends, which lost 0 bases and 4 bases, there was a span of 6 bases. The CDR3 region has the DNA TGTGCCAGCAGTTACTCTAGATTCACTGAAGCTTTCTTT. It specifies CASSYSRFTEAFF.

This chain uses TRBV11-1 with TRBJ2-1; 11 nucleotides agree with TRBD2. Germline V lookup: CDR1 SGHAT, CDR2 FQDESV (reference sequence). With V trimmed by 4 bases and J by 9 bases, 5 bases remained unmatched. There are 14 residues in the CDR3. CDR3 sequence: CASSYLAGGREQFF. CDR3 DNA: TGTGCCAGCAGCTACCTAGCGGGGGGTCGTGAGCAGTTCTTC.

The chain is built from TRBV29-1 and TRBJ1-1; D is possibly TRBD1 (6 bases). The CDR3 runs to 14 residues. Germline-derived CDR1 and CDR2 are SQVTM and ANQGSEA. The germline V and J ends were trimmed by 2 bases and 0 bases, with 10 bases remaining between them. The DNA for the CDR3 is TGCAGCGTTGAACTAGGACAGATGAACACTGAAGCTTTCTTT. Translation gives CSVELGQMNTEAFF.

The chain links TRBV6-5 to TRBJ1-4, with a tentative D call TRBD1 (5 bases). V shed 7 bases and J shed 6 bases, with 15 bases lying between them. Germline CDR1 reads MNHEY; CDR2 reads SVGAGI. The CDR3 covers 14 residues. This CDR3 reads CASKTGGADEKLFF. DNA of the CDR3: TGTGCCAGCAAAACGGGAGGGGCGGATGAAAAACTGTTTTTT.